The sample holds a few counts of the clone carrying this T cell receptor beta chain. The source of the sample is a study of T cell responses to AZD1222 COVID-19 vaccine. Sequenced by immunoSEQ multiplex PCR; TCRdb stores in-frame clones only, minus some. The data contain around 150,000 clones, approximately 88% of them singletons. Germline CDR1 reads SNHLY; CDR2 reads FYNNEI. Trimming removed 1 base from V and 8 bases from J, with 11 bases in between. This CDR3 is 13 amino acids long. Sample: peripheral blood, taken on day 0 of AZD1222 vaccination. The clonotype originates from an adult in good health. This chain links TRBV2 with TRBJ1-2; TRBD1 might be the D (6 bases). The CDR3 nucleotides read TGTGCCAGCAGTGAAGGTGGGGGGCTGGGCTACACCTTC. This encodes CASSEGGGLGYTF.